The 24 T cell receptor beta chains reported below all come from one sample, sequenced in a study of shared clonotypes between healthy human individuals (dated by TCRdb to 2018 to 2021). To prepare the library, the immunoSEQ multiplex PCR assay was applied. TCRdb's version of the immuneACCESS table is confined to in-frame rearrangements and falls short of the full clone set. An unresolved V gene accounts for under half of the shortfall where checked; the remainder is of unknown origin. The sample table records over a million clones; around 76% of these occur just once. The ten largest clones represent 1.4% to 1.5% of the sample. Sequenced: memory CD4+ T cells sorted from blood. Per the publication, the cell subset or site label means: CD45RA-negative fraction. Receptors originate from a young man in good health.

The chain uses TRBV14 and TRBJ2-7; 11 bases map to TRBD2. V trimming: 5 bases; J trimming: 2 bases; junction bases outside the gene matches: 8. The CDR3 length is 16 residues. Germline V lookup: CDR1 SGHDN, CDR2 FVKESK. CDR3 region: CASSEISLAGAYEQYF. The CDR3 DNA reads as TGTGCCAGCAGCGAAATATCACTAGCGGGAGCCTACGAGCAGTACTTC.

Concerning this clone: Just one base apart from a much larger clone, this may be a read error. This same CDR3 is encoded by further DNA sequences in the sample. The chain is built from TRBV30 and TRBJ2-7; 9 nucleotides line up with TRBD2. The CDR3 is 14 amino acids. Germline lookup yields CDR1 GTSNPN and CDR2 SVGIG (reference sequence). V trimming: 3 bases; J trimming: 3 bases; junction bases outside the gene matches: 6. The CDR3 DNA follows: TGTGCCTGGAGGGGGCTAGCGGGAAACTACGAGCAGTACTTC. It encodes CAWRGLAGNYEQYF. The entire variable domain, with the rest obtained from reference TRBV30 and TRBJ2-7, is as follows: SQTIHQWPATLVQPVGSPLSLECTVEGTSNPNLYWYRQAAGRGLQLLFYSVGIGQISSEVPQNLSASRPQDRQFILSSKKLLLSDSGFYLCAWRGLAGNYEQYFGPGTRLTVT.

This clone was picked up a small number of times. This sequence joins TRBV11-2 and TRBJ1-1, with TRBD1 as a possible D gene (5 bases). Trimming stripped 2 bases from V and 4 bases from J, with 11 bases between. Germline V gene lookup returns CDR1 SGHAT and CDR2 FQNNGV. CDR3 length equals 14 residues. CDR3 loop: CASSLSRGSTEAFF. Here the CDR3 DNA reads TGTGCCAGCAGCTTATCGAGGGGAAGCACTGAAGCTTTCTTT.

This clone was detected a few times. The gene calls are TRBV6-6 and TRBJ2-7, with a tentative D call TRBD2 (6 bases). Germline CDR1 MNHNY, CDR2 SVGAGI (reference sequence). The V end lost 9 bases, the J end lost 7 bases, and 22 bases lay between the germline ends. CDR3 size: 14 residues. The CDR3 bases are TGTGCCAGTCTAGCGCAGCGAGCGGCGGGGGAGCAGTACTTC. Its protein is CASLAQRAAGEQYF.

The chain recombines TRBV6-1 with TRBJ1-1, with D unresolved. The V gene lost 5 bases and the J gene lost 4 bases, with 14 bases spanning the gap. The length of the CDR3 is 14 residues. Germline V lookup: CDR1 MNHNS, CDR2 SASEGT. The DNA for the CDR3 is TGTGCCAGCAGTATACGGGCCCGAACCACTGAAGCTTTCTTT. Protein product: CASSIRARTTEAFF.

This chain uses TRBV7-6 with TRBJ1-1; 12 bases are shared with TRBD1. V was pared by 5 bases and J by 10 bases, with 5 bases of the junction left unmatched. Germline CDR1 SGHVS, CDR2 FNYEAQ. The CDR3 covers 13 residues. This CDR3 is CASSLGQGARAFF. The CDR3 bases are TGTGCCAGCAGCCTGGGACAGGGGGCCAGAGCTTTCTTT.

Comment on this clone: Other DNA sequences in this sample translate to the same CDR3. This rearrangement joins TRBV19 to TRBJ2-5; 7 bases align to TRBD1. V shed 6 bases and J 4 bases; nucleotides not matched to a gene: 5. Germline V lookup: CDR1 LNHDA, CDR2 SQIVND (reference sequence). This CDR3 is built from 13 residues. CDR3 residues: CASSLNRGETQYF. CDR3 sequence (DNA): TGTGCCAGTAGCCTTAACAGGGGAGAGACCCAGTACTTC.

This chain joins TRBV6-6 and TRBJ2-7; 10 positions match TRBD2. The germline V gene encodes CDR1 MNHNY and CDR2 SVGAGI (reference sequence). J gave up 6 bases and V 6 bases, and 14 bases lay outside the gene matches. There are 16 residues in the CDR3. The CDR3 loop is CASSRLAGTSSREQYF. The DNA of the CDR3 is TGTGCCAGCAGCCGACTAGCGGGTACCTCAAGTCGCGAGCAGTACTTC.

The gene calls are TRBV7-9 and TRBJ2-5, with 8 bases fitting TRBD2. The junction had 5 bases not matched to a gene; V was cut back by 3 bases and J by 5 bases. Germline-derived CDR1 and CDR2 are SEHNR and FQNEAQ (reference sequence). This CDR3 is built from 14 residues. In DNA, the CDR3 is TGTGCCAGCAGCTTTGGACAGCGGGAGGAGACCCAGTACTTC. This gives the protein CASSFGQREETQYF.

This chain uses TRBV10-3 with TRBJ1-1; D is unclear. Trimming shortened V by 10 bases and J by 2 bases, and 14 bases separated the two germline ends. CDR1 and CDR2 (germline): ENHRY, SYGVKD. The CDR3 consists of 13 residues. The CDR3: CATQENPNTEAFF. The CDR3 DNA reads TGTGCCACCCAGGAGAACCCTAACACTGAAGCTTTCTTT.

This clone was counted a few times. V and J are TRBV2 and TRBJ2-3; 8 bases match TRBD2. The V gene's germline CDR1 is SNHLY and CDR2 FYNNEI. J gave up 3 bases and V 8 bases, and 4 bases lay outside the gene matches. This CDR3 has 13 residues. In DNA form, the CDR3 reads TGTGCCAGCCTGCGGGAGGTAACAGATACGCAGTATTTT. Translation gives CASLREVTDTQYF. Combining the CDR3 with reference TRBV2 and TRBJ2-3 gives the whole variable domain EPEVTQTPSHQVTQMGQEVILRCVPISNHLYFYWYRQILGQKVEFLVSFYNNEISEKSEIFDDQFSVERPDGSNFTLKIRSTKLEDSAMYFCASLREVTDTQYFGPGTRLTVL.

The chain has TRBV2 and TRBJ2-5; 9 nucleotides line up with TRBD2. V shed 6 bases, J shed 1 base, and the junction held 9 bases outside the gene matches. The germline CDR1 and CDR2 sequences are SNHLY and FYNNEI. CDR3 size: 16 residues. The DNA for the CDR3 is TGTGCCAGCAGGGAACGGGCTAGCGGGGCCCAAGAGACCCAGTACTTC. Translated: CASRERASGAQETQYF.

The chain carries TRBV11-3 and TRBJ2-2, with D perhaps given as TRBD1 or TRBD2 (5 bases each). From germline, CDR1 is SGHNT and CDR2 YENEEA. The CDR3 sequence is 16 residues long. V was clipped by 5 bases and J by 1 base, with 14 bases between them. CDR3: CASSKRGQGNTGELFF. The CDR3 DNA sequence: TGTGCCAGCAGCAAAAGAGGGCAGGGGAACACCGGGGAGCTGTTTTTT.

V is TRBV4-1 and J is TRBJ1-3, with D perhaps TRBD1 (5 bases). V lost 3 bases and J lost 1, with 13 bases in between. The CDR3 spans 16 residues. Germline assignment: CDR1 MGHRA and CDR2 YSYEKL. This CDR3 reads CASSQPGTPSGNTIYF. CDR3 in DNA: TGCGCCAGCAGCCAGCCCGGGACGCCTTCTGGAAACACCATATATTTT.

The V and J genes are TRBV19 and TRBJ2-4; tentatively, D is TRBD2 (5 bases). Germline V gene lookup returns CDR1 LNHDA and CDR2 SQIVND (reference sequence). CDR3 length: 15 amino acids. V dropped 6 bases and J dropped 0 bases, with 12 bases sitting between them. CDR3 amino acids: CASSHFGLAKNIQYF. DNA of the CDR3: TGTGCCAGTAGCCATTTCGGACTAGCCAAAAACATTCAGTACTTC. Using reference TRBV19 and TRBJ2-4 for the parts outside the CDR3, the full variable domain is DGGITQSPKYLFRKEGQNVTLSCEQNLNHDAMYWYRQDPGQGLRLIYYSQIVNDFQKGDIAEGYSVSREKKESFPLTVTSAQKNPTAFYLCASSHFGLAKNIQYFGAGTRLSVL.

The rearrangement links TRBV4-1 to TRBJ1-5; weak D call: TRBD1 (5 bases). Germline V gene lookup returns CDR1 MGHRA and CDR2 YSYEKL. V lost 0 bases to trimming and J lost 9 bases, with 15 bases between them. CDR3 length: 15 residues. The chain's CDR3 is CASSQDGGDQWPQHF. The CDR3 nucleotides read TGCGCCAGCAGCCAAGATGGGGGGGACCAATGGCCCCAGCATTTT.

The genes are TRBV6-6 and TRBJ1-3; D gene uncertain. Trimming removed 0 bases from V and 4 bases from J, with 7 bases in between. Germline CDR1 reads MNHNY; CDR2 reads SVGAGI (reference sequence). The CDR3 totals 14 residues. The CDR3 region is CASSYSTSGNTIYF. The CDR3 DNA reads TGTGCCAGCAGTTACTCGACCTCGGGAAACACCATATATTTT.

V gene TRBV2 combines with J gene TRBJ1-5; 7 bases are shared with TRBD1. The V and J ends lost 6 bases and 7 bases, in that order; junction bases with no gene match: 12. Germline loops: CDR1 SNHLY, CDR2 FYNNEI. The CDR3 is 15 amino acids. CDR3 residues: CASRTQGQVGQPQHF. CDR3 nucleotide sequence: TGTGCCAGCAGGACGCAAGGACAGGTTGGCCAGCCCCAGCATTTT.

The rearrangement links TRBV5-4 to TRBJ1-1; D might be TRBD1 (5 bases). The CDR3 has 14 residues. V lost 6 bases to trimming and J lost 0 bases, with 12 bases between them. CDR1 SGHNT and CDR2 YYREEE come from the germline V gene (reference sequence). CDR3 sequence (DNA): TGTGCCAGCACCCGACAGCTAATGAACACTGAAGCTTTCTTT. Protein: CASTRQLMNTEAFF.

V and J are TRBV4-3 and TRBJ2-5; 8 bases align to TRBD2. Trimming at V came to 1 base and at J to 5 bases, leaving 18 bases not matched to a gene. The CDR3 covers 19 residues. The germline CDR1 and CDR2 sequences are LGHNA and YSLEER. CDR3 amino acids: CASSQGRSRLGRAGETQYF. CDR3 bases: TGCGCCAGCAGCCAAGGCCGGAGTCGACTCGGGAGGGCCGGGGAGACCCAGTACTTC.

The chain recombines TRBV9 with TRBJ2-1, with D unclear. Germline-derived CDR1 and CDR2 are SGDLS and YYNGEE. The CDR3 consists of 16 residues. The V gene lost 0 bases and the J gene lost 6 bases, with 16 bases spanning the gap. The CDR3 nucleotides are TGTGCCAGCAGCGTAGATGCGGACCCGGTTTTCAATGAGCAGTTCTTC. Translation gives CASSVDADPVFNEQFF.

The chain couples TRBV23-1 to TRBJ1-6; TRBD1 matches at 7 bases. TRBV23-1 falls under the ORF class, with uncertain function. With V trimmed by 0 bases and J by 7 bases, 12 bases remained unmatched. The CDR3 consists of 18 residues. CDR3 sequence reads: CASSQSGGSDRPNSPLHF. The CDR3 nucleotides read TGCGCCAGCAGTCAATCGGGCGGCTCGGACAGGCCCAATTCACCCCTCCACTTT.

V is TRBV28 and J is TRBJ2-3; tentatively, D is TRBD2 (6 bases). In germline, CDR1 is MDHEN, CDR2 SYDVKM. V lost 9 bases and J lost 6, with 16 bases in between. The CDR3 spans 13 residues. The CDR3: CASHTRAGDTQYF. Written as DNA, the CDR3 is TGTGCCAGTCACACCCGGGCGGGGGATACGCAGTATTTT.

This clone was observed a handful of times. V gene TRBV12-5 combines with J gene TRBJ2-7; TRBD2 matches at 7 bases. The junction had 9 bases not matched to a gene; V was cut back by 1 base and J by 6 bases. Germline V gene sequence: CDR1 LGHNT, CDR2 FRNRAP. This CDR3 comprises 15 residues. CDR3 protein: CASGLGTGGKAEQYF. CDR3 DNA sequence: TGTGCTAGTGGTTTGGGTACCGGGGGGAAGGCCGAGCAGTACTTC.